This T cell receptor (beta chain) was sequenced for a study of blood T cell repertoires in COVID-19. Trimming stripped 0 bases from V and 4 bases from J, with 17 bases between. CDR1 and CDR2 from the germline V gene are SGHAT and FQNNGV. The CDR3 is 17 amino acids. Profiling relied on immunoSEQ multiplex PCR, and the TCRdb table lists in-frame clones only, not all of them. The data show about 100,000 clones, about 85% seen once. This sequence joins TRBV11-2 and TRBJ2-3; weak D call: TRBD2 (7 bases). The sequence was collected from a human donor in a cohort sampled during active COVID-19. The specimen sequenced was peripheral blood. CDR3 sequence (DNA): TGTGCCAGCAGCTTAGATCCTGCGGGGGCGGGCTCAGATACGCAGTATTTT. This sequence encodes CASSLDPAGAGSDTQYF.